The present T cell receptor (beta chain) was sequenced within a study of CD8 T cells in ankylosing spondylitis. General study points: There were earlier reports of some motif variants in reactive arthritis synovial fluid and blood. A motif of eight highly homologous TCR beta variants was seen as apparently characteristic of ankylosing spondylitis blood. Disease-linked clones were reportedly significantly enriched in matched ankylosing spondylitis synovial fluid.

To note about this clonotype: As yet, its antigen is unknown.

TCRdb used MiXCR to reprocess the 5' RACE reads, holding one entry per CDR3 protein. The profile shows about 460,000 distinct CDR3 sequences, roughly 5.3% of them singletons. Germline CDR1 DFQATT, CDR2 SNEGSKA (reference sequence). CDR3 length: 14 residues. The V and J ends lost 6 bases and 0 bases respectively, with 12 bases between them. The chain has TRBV20-1 and TRBJ2-1, with D unclear. This receptor was identified in a male donor with ankylosing spondylitis. Sequenced sample: blood, either unsorted or a sorted T cell fraction (not recorded which). For the CDR3, the DNA is TGCAGTGCAGCTGCGCGGAGCTCCTACAATGAGCAGTTCTTC. Translation gives CSAAARSSYNEQFF.